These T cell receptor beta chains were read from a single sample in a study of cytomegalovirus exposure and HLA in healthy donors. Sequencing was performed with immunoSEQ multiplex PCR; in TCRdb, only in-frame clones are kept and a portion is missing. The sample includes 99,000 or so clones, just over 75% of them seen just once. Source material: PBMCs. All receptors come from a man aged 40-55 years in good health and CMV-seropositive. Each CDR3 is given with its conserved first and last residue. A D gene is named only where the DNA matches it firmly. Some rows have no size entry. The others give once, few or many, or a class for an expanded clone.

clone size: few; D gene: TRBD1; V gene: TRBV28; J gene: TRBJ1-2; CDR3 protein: CASRTGTGGGINYGYTF; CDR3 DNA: TGTGCCAGCAGAACCGGGACAGGGGGCGGGATAAACTATGGCTACACCTTC
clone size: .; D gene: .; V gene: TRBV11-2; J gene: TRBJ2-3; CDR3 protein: CASSLLQSSTDTQYF; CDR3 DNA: TGTGCCAGCAGCTTACTCCAGTCCTCCACAGATACGCAGTATTTT
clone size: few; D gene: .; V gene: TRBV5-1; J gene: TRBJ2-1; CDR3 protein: CASSLFQGQDEQFF; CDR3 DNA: TGCGCCAGCAGCTTGTTTCAGGGGCAGGATGAGCAGTTCTTC
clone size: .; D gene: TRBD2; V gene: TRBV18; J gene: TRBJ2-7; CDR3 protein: CASSPLTGGSGRGQEQYF; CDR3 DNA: TGTGCCAGCTCACCCTTAACAGGTGGGAGCGGGAGAGGACAAGAGCAGTACTTC
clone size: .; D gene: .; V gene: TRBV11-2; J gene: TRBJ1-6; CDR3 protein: CATRGAGGTPLHF; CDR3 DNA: TGTGCCACCCGAGGTGCAGGAGGGACACCCCTCCACTTT
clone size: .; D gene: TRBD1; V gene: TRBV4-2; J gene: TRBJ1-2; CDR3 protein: CASSQEGGQGNGYTF; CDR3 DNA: TGTGCCAGCAGCCAAGAGGGAGGACAGGGAAATGGCTACACCTTC
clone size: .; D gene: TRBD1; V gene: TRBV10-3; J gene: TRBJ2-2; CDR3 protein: CAIRGGGTGELFF; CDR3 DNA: TGTGCCATCAGAGGGGGCGGCACCGGGGAGCTGTTTTTT
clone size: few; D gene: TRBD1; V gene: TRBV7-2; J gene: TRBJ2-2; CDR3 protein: CASSPGQMNTGELFF; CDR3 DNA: TGTGCCAGCAGCCCGGGACAGATGAACACCGGGGAGCTGTTTTTT
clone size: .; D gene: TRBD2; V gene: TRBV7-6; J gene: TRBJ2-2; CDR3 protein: CASSLEPGLAGGYTGELFF; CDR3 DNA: TGTGCCAGCAGCTTAGAACCGGGACTAGCGGGAGGTTATACCGGGGAGCTGTTTTTT
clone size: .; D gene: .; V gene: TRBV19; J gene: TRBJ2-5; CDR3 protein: CASSINRRGGQETQYF; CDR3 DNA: TGTGCCAGTAGTATAAATCGTCGAGGAGGACAAGAGACCCAGTACTTC
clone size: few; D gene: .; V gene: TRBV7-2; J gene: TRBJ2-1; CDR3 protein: CASSPWGQYNEQFF; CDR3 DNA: TGTGCCAGCAGCCCATGGGGGCAGTACAATGAGCAGTTCTTC
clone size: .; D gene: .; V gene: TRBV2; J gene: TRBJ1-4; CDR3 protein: CASSEGQILNEKLFF; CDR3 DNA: TGTGCCAGCAGTGAAGGACAGATTCTGAATGAAAAACTGTTTTTT
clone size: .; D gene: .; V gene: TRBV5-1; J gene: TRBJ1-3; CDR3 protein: CASSLGQARGNTIYF; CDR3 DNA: TGCGCCAGCAGCTTGGGACAGGCCCGAGGAAACACCATATATTTT
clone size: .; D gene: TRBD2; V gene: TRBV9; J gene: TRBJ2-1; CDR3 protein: CASSPLAGGPYNEQFF; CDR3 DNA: TGTGCCAGCAGCCCGTTAGCGGGAGGGCCCTACAATGAGCAGTTCTTC
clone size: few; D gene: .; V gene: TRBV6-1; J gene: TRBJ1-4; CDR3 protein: CASSDRGRGEKLFF; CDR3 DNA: TGTGCCAGCAGTGACAGGGGAAGAGGTGAAAAACTGTTTTTT
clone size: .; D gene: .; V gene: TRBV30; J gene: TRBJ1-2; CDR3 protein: CAWSRAHGGYTF; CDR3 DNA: TGTGCCTGGAGCCGTGCCCACGGTGGCTACACCTTC
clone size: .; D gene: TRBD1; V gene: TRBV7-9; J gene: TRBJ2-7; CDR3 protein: CASSPLTGYVYEQYF; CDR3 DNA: TGTGCCAGCAGCCCACTGACAGGGTACGTTTACGAGCAGTACTTC